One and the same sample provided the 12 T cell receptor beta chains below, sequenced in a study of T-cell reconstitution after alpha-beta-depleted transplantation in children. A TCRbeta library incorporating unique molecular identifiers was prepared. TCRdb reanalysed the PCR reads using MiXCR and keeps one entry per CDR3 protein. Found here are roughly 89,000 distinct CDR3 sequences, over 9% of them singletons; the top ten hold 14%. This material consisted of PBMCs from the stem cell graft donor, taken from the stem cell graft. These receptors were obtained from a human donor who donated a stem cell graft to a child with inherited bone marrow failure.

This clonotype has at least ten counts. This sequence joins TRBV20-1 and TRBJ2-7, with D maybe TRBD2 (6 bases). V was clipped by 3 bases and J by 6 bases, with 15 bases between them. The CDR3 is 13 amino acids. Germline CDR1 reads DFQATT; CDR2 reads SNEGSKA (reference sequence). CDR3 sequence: CSASSGGMVEQYF. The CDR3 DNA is TGCAGTGCTAGTTCCGGGGGAATGGTCGAGCAGTACTTC.

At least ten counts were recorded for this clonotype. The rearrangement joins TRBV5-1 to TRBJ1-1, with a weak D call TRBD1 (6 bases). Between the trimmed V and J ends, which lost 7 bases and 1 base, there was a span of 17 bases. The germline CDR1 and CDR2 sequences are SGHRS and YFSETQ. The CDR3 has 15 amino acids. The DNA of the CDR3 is TGCGCCAGCCGCCATCGACCGGGACAGAACACTGAAGCTTTCTTT. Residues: CASRHRPGQNTEAFF.

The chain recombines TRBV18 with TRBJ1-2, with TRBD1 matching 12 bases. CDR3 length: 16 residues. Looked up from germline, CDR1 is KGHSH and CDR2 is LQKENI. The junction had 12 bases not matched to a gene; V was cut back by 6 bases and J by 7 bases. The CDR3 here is CASSPTSGTGGSGYTF. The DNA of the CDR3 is TGTGCCAGCTCGCCTACCTCCGGGACAGGGGGCTCTGGCTACACCTTC.

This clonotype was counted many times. The CDR3, as DNA: TGTGCCAGCAGCCAAGGAGACACCGACCCTTCCTACGAGCAGTACTTC. It is translated as CASSQGDTDPSYEQYF. The chain carries TRBV3-1 and TRBJ2-7; D is unclear. The germline V gene has CDR1 LGHDT and CDR2 YNNKEL (reference sequence). This CDR3 has 16 residues. The V end lost 1 base, the J end lost 1 base, and 14 bases lay between the germline ends.

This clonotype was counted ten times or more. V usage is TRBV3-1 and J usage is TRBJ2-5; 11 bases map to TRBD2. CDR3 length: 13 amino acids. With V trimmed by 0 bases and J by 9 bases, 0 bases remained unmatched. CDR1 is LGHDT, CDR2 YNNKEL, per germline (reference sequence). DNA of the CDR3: TGTGCCAGCAGCCAAGATAGCGGGAGGGCCCAGTACTTC. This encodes CASSQDSGRAQYF.

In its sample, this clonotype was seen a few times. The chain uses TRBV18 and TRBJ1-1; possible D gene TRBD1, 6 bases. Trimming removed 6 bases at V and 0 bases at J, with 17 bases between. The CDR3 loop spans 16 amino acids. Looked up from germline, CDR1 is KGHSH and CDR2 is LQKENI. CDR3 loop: CASSLLDSTLNTEAFF. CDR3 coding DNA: TGTGCCAGCTCCCTGCTGGACAGCACCCTGAACACTGAAGCTTTCTTT.

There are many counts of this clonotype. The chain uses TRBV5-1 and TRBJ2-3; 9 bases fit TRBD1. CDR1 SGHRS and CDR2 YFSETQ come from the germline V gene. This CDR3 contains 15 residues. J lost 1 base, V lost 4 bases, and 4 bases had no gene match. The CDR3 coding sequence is TGCGCCAGCAGCCCACAGGGGGCCGGCACAGATACGCAGTATTTT. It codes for CASSPQGAGTDTQYF.

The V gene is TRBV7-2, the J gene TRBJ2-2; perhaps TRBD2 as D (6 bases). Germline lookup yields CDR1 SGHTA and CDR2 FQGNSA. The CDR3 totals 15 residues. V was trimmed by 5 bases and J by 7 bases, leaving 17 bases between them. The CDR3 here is CASSPKTGASGELFF. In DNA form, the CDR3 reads TGTGCCAGCAGCCCCAAAACGGGAGCGAGCGGGGAGCTGTTTTTT.

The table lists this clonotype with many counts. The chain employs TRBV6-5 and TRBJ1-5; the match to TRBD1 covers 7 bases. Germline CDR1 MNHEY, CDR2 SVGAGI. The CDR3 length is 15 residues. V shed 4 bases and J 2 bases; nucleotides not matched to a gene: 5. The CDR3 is CASSSQGFGNQPQHF. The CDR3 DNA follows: TGTGCCAGCAGTTCACAGGGGTTCGGCAATCAGCCCCAGCATTTT.

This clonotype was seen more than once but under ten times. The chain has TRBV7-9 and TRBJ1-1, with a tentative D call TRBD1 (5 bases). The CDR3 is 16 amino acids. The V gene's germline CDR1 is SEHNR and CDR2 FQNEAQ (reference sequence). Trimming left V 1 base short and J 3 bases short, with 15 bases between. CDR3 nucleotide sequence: TGTGCCAGCAGCTTAGAGGCAGGGCGAACTTACACTGAAGCTTTCTTT. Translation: CASSLEAGRTYTEAFF.

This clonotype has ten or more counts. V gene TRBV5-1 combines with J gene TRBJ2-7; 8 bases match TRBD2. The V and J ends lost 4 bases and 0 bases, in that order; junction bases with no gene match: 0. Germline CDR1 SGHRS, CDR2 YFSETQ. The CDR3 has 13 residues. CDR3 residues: CASSRGGSYEQYF. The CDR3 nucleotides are TGCGCCAGCAGCCGGGGGGGCTCCTACGAGCAGTACTTC.

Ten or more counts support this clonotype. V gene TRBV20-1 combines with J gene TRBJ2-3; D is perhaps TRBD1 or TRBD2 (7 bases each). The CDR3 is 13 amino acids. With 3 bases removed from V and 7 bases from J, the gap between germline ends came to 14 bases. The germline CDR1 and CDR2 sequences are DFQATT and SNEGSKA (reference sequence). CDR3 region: CSASQGGGYTQYF. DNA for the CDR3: TGCAGTGCTAGTCAGGGGGGGGGGTATACGCAGTATTTT.